This T cell receptor (beta chain) was captured in a study of shared clonotypes between healthy human individuals. Overall study: Those who served as donors were two women and three men between the ages of 18 and 49. The plates for each donor numbered three CD4 naive, three CD4 memory, two CD8 naive and one CD8 memory. Regarding the study as a whole: A generally larger estimated richness was seen in naive subsets than in memory subsets.

Positively selected for CCR7, the CD45RO-negative cells used as naive CD8 cells excluded terminally differentiated effector memory CD45RA+ cells. Sequencing was performed with immunoSEQ multiplex PCR; in TCRdb, only in-frame clones are kept and a portion is missing. The data contain under 700,000 clones, roughly 95% of them singletons. Details on this clone: Antigen unknown.

Germline V gives CDR1 SGHAT, CDR2 FQNNGV. Trimming pared 1 base from V and 3 bases from J, leaving 12 bases between. The CDR3 runs 15 residues. The sequenced sample consisted of naive CD8+ T cells sorted from blood. The sequence came from a woman under 40 in good health. The rearrangement links TRBV11-2 to TRBJ2-5; D call uncertain. The CDR3 loop is CASSLGPWTEETQYF. Written as DNA, the CDR3 is TGTGCCAGCAGCTTAGGGCCTTGGACGGAAGAGACCCAGTACTTC.